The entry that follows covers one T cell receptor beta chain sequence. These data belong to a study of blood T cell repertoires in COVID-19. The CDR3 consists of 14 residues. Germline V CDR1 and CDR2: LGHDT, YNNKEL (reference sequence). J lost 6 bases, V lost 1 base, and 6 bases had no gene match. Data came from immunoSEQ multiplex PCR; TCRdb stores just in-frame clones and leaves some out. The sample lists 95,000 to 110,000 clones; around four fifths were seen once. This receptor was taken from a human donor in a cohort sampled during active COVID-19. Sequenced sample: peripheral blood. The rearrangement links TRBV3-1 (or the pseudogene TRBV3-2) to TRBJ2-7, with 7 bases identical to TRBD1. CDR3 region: CASSQATGYGEQYF. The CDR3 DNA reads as TGTGCCAGCAGCCAAGCGACAGGGTACGGCGAGCAGTACTTC.